This T cell receptor beta chain was captured by sequencing in a study of somatic mutations in cytotoxic T cells in rheumatoid arthritis. Study observations and caveats: Statistically, CD8+ T-cell clonality was not significantly distinct between individuals with rheumatoid arthritis and age-matched healthy controls.

CDR3 length: 12 residues. Germline CDR1 MNHEY, CDR2 SMNVEV (reference sequence). Trimming shortened V by 3 bases and J by 8 bases, and 8 bases separated the two germline ends. Comment on this clone: Its antigen is as yet unknown.

Each population, CD4+ and CD8+ cells, was isolated by positive magnetic bead selection and checked for purity by flow cytometry. The assay was immunoSEQ multiplex PCR, and TCRdb's table has in-frame clones only and misses some. The sample carries about 19,000 clones, around 84% recorded once. Sequencing was performed on CD8+ T cells sorted from blood. This TCR derives from a middle-aged woman with rheumatoid arthritis. This chain connects TRBV27 to TRBJ2-1; D is unclear. DNA for the CDR3: TGTGCCAGCAGTTTTGCACCGGATGAGCAGTTCTTC. Translated: CASSFAPDEQFF.